This entry lists 23 T cell receptor beta chains sequenced from one sample in a study of metastatic and nonmetastatic thyroid tumors. With MiXCR, TCRdb reprocessed the PCR reads. The sample contains 40,000 or so clones, 25% to 30% of which appear only once. The entire patient cohort was treatment-naive prior to thyroid surgery. The sample was blood. These receptor sequences come from a female donor with papillary thyroid cancer or a benign thyroid nodule (not recorded which). Some clones in this sample may be carry-over from other donors' samples.

V is TRBV28 and J is TRBJ1-1; no definite D call. The V and J ends lost 8 bases and 0 bases respectively, with 7 bases between them. This CDR3 has 12 residues. Germline CDR1 and CDR2: MDHEN and SYDVKM. CDR3 DNA: TGTGCCAGCGTTAGGATGAACACTGAAGCTTTCTTT. Protein product: CASVRMNTEAFF.

This clone showed up many times. This chain connects TRBV20-1 to TRBJ2-7; D is perhaps TRBD2 (6 bases). Deletions cut 6 bases from V and 0 bases from J, with 18 bases between. The length of the CDR3 is 15 residues. Per germline, CDR1 DFQATT and CDR2 SNEGSKA (reference sequence). CDR3 nucleotide sequence: TGCAGTGCGAGATCTCTAGCGTCTAGCTCCTACGAGCAGTACTTC. Translated, it gives CSARSLASSSYEQYF.

This clone turned up a few times. V usage is TRBV4-2 and J usage is TRBJ1-4, with D perhaps TRBD1 (6 bases). This CDR3 has 19 residues. Trimming took 1 base from V and 8 from J, leaving 26 bases between them. Germline-derived CDR1 and CDR2 are LGHNA and YNFKEQ. For the CDR3, the DNA is TGTGCCAGCAGCCAAGCCCCCGGGACATGCTATACAACGGTCGAAAAACTGTTTTTT. This translates into CASSQAPGTCYTTVEKLFF.

The J gene is TRBJ2-2, the V gene TRBV28; D possibly uses TRBD1 or TRBD2 (5 bases each). CDR1 and CDR2 from the germline V gene are MDHEN and SYDVKM. The CDR3 totals 17 residues. V shed 6 bases and J shed 7 bases, with 24 bases lying between them. CDR3 nucleotide sequence: TGTGCCAGCAGCCCCGCCCCTGACGGGGCTTGGAACGGGGAGCTGTTTTTT. Amino acid sequence: CASSPAPDGAWNGELFF.

In its sample, this clone was seen many times. The chain employs TRBV5-1 and TRBJ2-3, with no clear D. Trimming pared 0 bases from V and 4 bases from J, leaving 9 bases between. This CDR3 contains 14 residues. Per germline, CDR1 SGHRS and CDR2 YFSETQ. The CDR3 bases are TGCGCCAGCAGCTTGGTGAGGTATGCAGATACGCAGTATTTT. This encodes CASSLVRYADTQYF.

This clone was observed many times. J is TRBJ2-2 and V is TRBV28; TRBD1 agrees at 7 bases. V was clipped by 1 base and J by 6 bases; unmatched bases: 11. CDR1 MDHEN and CDR2 SYDVKM come from the germline V gene. The CDR3 is made up of 17 amino acids. For the CDR3, the DNA is TGTGCCAGCAGTTTATACAGGGGAGTTCGATTCCCCGGGGAGCTGTTTTTT. Its translation: CASSLYRGVRFPGELFF. The complete variable domain, with remaining parts taken from reference TRBV28 and TRBJ2-2, reads DVKVTQSSRYLVKRTGEKVFLECVQDMDHENMFWYRQDPGLGLRLIYFSYDVKMKEKGDIPEGYSVSREKKERFSLILESASTNQTSMYLCASSLYRGVRFPGELFFGEGSRLTVL.

This clone was seen a handful of times. V is TRBV20-1 and J is TRBJ1-6; 8 nucleotides match TRBD1. Germline values: CDR1 DFQATT, CDR2 SNEGSKA (reference sequence). Losses at the gene ends were 5 bases for V and 7 bases for J; bases not matched to a gene: 7. The length of the CDR3 is 14 residues. CDR3: CSARIRTGNSPLHF. Written as DNA, the CDR3 is TGCAGTGCTCGAATAAGGACAGGGAATTCACCCCTCCACTTT.

The V gene is TRBV11-1, the J gene TRBJ2-6; D might be TRBD1 (5 bases). V lost 4 bases, J lost 0 bases, and 10 bases lay in between. The CDR3 covers 16 residues. Germline lookup yields CDR1 SGHAT and CDR2 FQDESV (reference sequence). The CDR3 protein is CASSSTGYSGANVLTF. The CDR3 DNA follows: TGTGCCAGCAGCTCCACAGGTTACTCTGGGGCCAACGTCCTGACTTTC.

The V and J genes are TRBV20-1 and TRBJ1-1; weak D call: TRBD1 (5 bases). V lost 5 bases, J lost 0 bases, and 16 bases lay in between. The CDR3 is made up of 15 amino acids. Germline CDR1 is DFQATT and CDR2 is SNEGSKA (reference sequence). The CDR3 sequence is CSAYPRAIMNTEAFF. The CDR3 DNA reads TGCAGTGCTTACCCCAGGGCCATAATGAACACTGAAGCTTTCTTT.

This clone was counted many times. V is TRBV20-1 and J is TRBJ2-1, with 8 nucleotides matching TRBD1. CDR3 size: 15 residues. Germline CDR1 and CDR2: DFQATT and SNEGSKA (reference sequence). The ends lost 5 bases at V and 0 bases at J; junction bases unmatched: 6. CDR3 nucleotide sequence: TGCAGTGCTCGATATGACAGGGGCTCCTACAATGAGCAGTTCTTC. Its translation: CSARYDRGSYNEQFF.

As DNA, the CDR3 is TGTGCCAGCAGGGGCGCAGGGCGCATCAATCAGCCCCAGCATTTT. Its translation is CASRGAGRINQPQHF. The rearrangement uses TRBV6-1 and TRBJ1-5; a weak D match, TRBD1 (5 bases). V dropped 6 bases and J dropped 3 bases, with 15 bases sitting between them. In germline, CDR1 is MNHNS, CDR2 SASEGT. The CDR3 extends over 15 amino acids.

This clone was seen many times. The gene calls are TRBV27 and TRBJ2-3; the match to TRBD2 covers 10 bases. Losses at the gene ends were 4 bases for V and 2 bases for J; bases not matched to a gene: 6. The CDR3 runs 16 residues. The germline V gene has CDR1 MNHEY and CDR2 SMNVEV (reference sequence). CDR3 protein: CASSWGSGRFTDTQYF. The DNA of the CDR3 is TGTGCCAGCAGTTGGGGTAGCGGGAGGTTCACAGATACGCAGTATTTT.

This sequence joins TRBV7-6 and TRBJ1-2, with no clear D. CDR1 SGHVS and CDR2 FNYEAQ come from the germline V gene. The V end was cut by 5 bases, the J end by 8 bases, with 15 bases between. This CDR3 has 13 amino acids. In DNA form, the CDR3 reads TGTGCCAGCAGCCCCACAAGAGCTACGGGCTACACCTTC. This encodes CASSPTRATGYTF.

The chain uses TRBV6-2 or TRBV6-3 and TRBJ2-1, with 7 bases matching TRBD2. Germline assignment: CDR1 MNHEY and CDR2 SVGEGT. V trimming: 7 bases; J trimming: 11 bases; junction bases outside the gene matches: 8. The CDR3 consists of 12 residues. The CDR3 loop reads CASIPSGAKQFF. The CDR3 DNA reads as TGTGCCAGCATTCCTAGCGGTGCCAAGCAGTTCTTC.

This clone was picked up a small number of times. The chain recombines TRBV27 with TRBJ1-2; D is possibly TRBD1 (5 bases). The CDR3 contains 13 residues. Germline lookup yields CDR1 MNHEY and CDR2 SMNVEV (reference sequence). With 6 bases removed from V and 8 bases from J, the gap between germline ends came to 16 bases. This CDR3 is CASSPRWGTGYTF. CDR3 nucleotides: TGTGCCAGCAGCCCAAGATGGGGGACCGGCTACACCTTC.

The chain links TRBV7-6 to TRBJ2-3, with TRBD2 identical over 9 bases. Germline CDR1 reads SGHVS; CDR2 reads FNYEAQ. V shed 5 bases, J shed 8 bases, and the junction held 8 bases outside the gene matches. The CDR3 has 14 residues. The CDR3 sequence is CASSATSGCGTQYF. The DNA of the CDR3 is TGTGCCAGCAGCGCTACTAGCGGGTGTGGTACGCAGTATTTT.

The V gene is TRBV12-3 or TRBV12-4, the J gene TRBJ2-1; 12 nucleotides align to TRBD2. J lost 0 bases, V lost 5 bases, and 2 bases had no gene match. This CDR3 has 16 amino acids. The CDR3: CASSGLAGSSYNEQFF. The CDR3 nucleotides read TGTGCCAGCAGTGGACTAGCGGGAAGCTCCTACAATGAGCAGTTCTTC.

By share of the sample, this clone is medium-sized. This chain joins TRBV6-1 and TRBJ2-7; no clear D gene. Germline CDR1 MNHNS, CDR2 SASEGT. Deletions cut 4 bases from V and 4 bases from J, with 17 bases between. The CDR3 consists of 15 residues. In DNA form, the CDR3 reads TGTGCCAGCAGTGTACATACGGTCGGGTTTTACGAGCAGTACTTC. Protein: CASSVHTVGFYEQYF.

This clone was counted a few times. V usage is TRBV28 and J usage is TRBJ1-6; D possibly corresponds to TRBD1 (5 bases). The CDR3 totals 17 residues. V was trimmed by 2 bases and J by 9 bases, leaving 20 bases between them. Germline V lookup: CDR1 MDHEN, CDR2 SYDVKM. The CDR3 DNA sequence: TGTGCCAGCAGTTTAAAAAGAGGGGACGGTCTGACTTCACCCCTCCACTTT. Amino acid sequence: CASSLKRGDGLTSPLHF.

This clone was seen many times. The CDR3 DNA reads as TGTGCCAGCAGTTACTTAGGACTAGCGGGGGGCCAATACAATGAGCAGTTCTTC. Translating gives CASSYLGLAGGQYNEQFF. The chain combines TRBV6-2 or TRBV6-3 with TRBJ2-1, with 14 bases identical to TRBD2. Trimming took 1 base from V and 4 from J; bases not matched to a gene: 6. The V gene's germline CDR1 is MNHEY and CDR2 SVGEGT. This CDR3 contains 18 residues.

The rearrangement uses TRBV6-1 and TRBJ2-7; D possibly uses TRBD1 or TRBD2 (6 bases each). Germline V gene data show CDR1 as MNHNS and CDR2 as SASEGT. This CDR3 is 13 amino acids long. The V end lost 2 bases, the J end lost 5 bases, and 10 bases lay between the germline ends. This chain's CDR3 is CASSEQRGDEQYF. CDR3 in DNA: TGTGCCAGCAGTGAACAGAGGGGGGACGAGCAGTACTTC.

Ten or more counts support this clone. This CDR3 is CASSPGAPSTQYF. In DNA form, the CDR3 reads TGTGCCAGCAGCCCCGGTGCGCCGTCGACCCAGTACTTC. The rearrangement joins TRBV5-8 to TRBJ2-5; D ambiguous. This CDR3 comprises 13 residues. From germline, CDR1 is SGHTS and CDR2 YDEGEE. Between the trimmed V and J ends, which lost 4 bases and 7 bases, there was a span of 14 bases.

This clone has a count of ten or more. V usage is TRBV2 and J usage is TRBJ2-1, with D unclear. The germline V gene encodes CDR1 SNHLY and CDR2 FYNNEI. V lost 8 bases and J lost 10, with 21 bases in between. This CDR3 has 14 residues. The CDR3 coding sequence is TGTGCCAGCTTTTTTGGCAGCCCCAGGTGGGAGCAGTTCTTC. It specifies CASFFGSPRWEQFF.